These 32 T cell receptor beta chains were all obtained from the same sample, sequenced in a study of Tregs in tolerant kidney transplant recipients. Profiling relied on immunoSEQ multiplex PCR, and the TCRdb table lists in-frame clones only, not all of them. The repertoire holds 240,000 or so clones, with roughly 84% as singletons. The sequencing sample was made of CD4+ T cells from blood. The receptor set was obtained from a human donor in good health.

This clone was seen just once. The chain combines TRBV5-1 with TRBJ2-7; 13 bases agree with TRBD2. After removal of 2 bases from V and 3 bases from J, the junction contained 5 bases not matched to a gene. The CDR3 is made up of 16 amino acids. Germline lookup yields CDR1 SGHRS and CDR2 YFSETQ. CDR3 bases: TGCGCCAGCAGCTTAACTAGCGGGAGGGCCCTCTACGAGCAGTACTTC. Translation: CASSLTSGRALYEQYF.

CDR3 loop: CASSPQDMNTEAFF. In DNA form, the CDR3 reads TGTGCCAGCTCACCACAGGACATGAACACTGAAGCTTTCTTT. The chain recombines TRBV18 with TRBJ1-1; weak D call: TRBD1 (5 bases). Trimming left V 1 base short and J 0 bases short, with 6 bases between. Per germline, CDR1 KGHSH and CDR2 LQKENI. The CDR3 covers 14 residues.

This rearrangement joins TRBV6-5 to TRBJ2-7; no firm D call. V was shortened by 2 bases and J by 0 bases, with 11 bases between the two germline ends. Germline V gene sequence: CDR1 MNHEY, CDR2 SVGAGI. The CDR3 length is 15 residues. DNA of the CDR3: TGTGCCAGCAGTTACGGCCCCCGGGCCTCCTACGAGCAGTACTTC. Amino acids: CASSYGPRASYEQYF.

The chain uses TRBV15 and TRBJ2-5; D call uncertain. Germline CDR1 LNHNV, CDR2 YYDKDF (reference sequence). The V end lost 0 bases, the J end lost 2 bases, and 13 bases lay between the germline ends. The CDR3 is 16 amino acids. CDR3 sequence: CATSRDPYLEQETQYF. DNA for the CDR3: TGTGCCACCAGCAGAGATCCCTATCTAGAGCAAGAGACCCAGTACTTC. Looking up the rest from reference TRBV15 and TRBJ2-5 gives the full variable domain: DAMVIQNPRYQVTQFGKPVTLSCSQTLNHNVMYWYQQKSSQAPKLLFHYYDKDFNNEADTPDNFQSRRPNTSFCFLDIRSPGLGDTAMYLCATSRDPYLEQETQYFGPGTRLLVL.

The V gene is TRBV25-1, the J gene TRBJ2-7; 10 positions agree with TRBD2. This CDR3 spans 15 amino acids. Germline values: CDR1 MGHDK, CDR2 SYGVNS. V gave up 3 bases and J gave up 0 bases; unmatched junction bases: 2. The CDR3 loop is CASSDPSGSSYEQYF. The CDR3 bases are TGTGCCAGCAGTGACCCTAGCGGGAGCTCCTACGAGCAGTACTTC.

The chain carries TRBV27 and TRBJ2-2; 12 bases line up with TRBD2. Germline V lookup: CDR1 MNHEY, CDR2 SMNVEV (reference sequence). The CDR3 covers 17 residues. V gave up 3 bases and J gave up 7 bases; unmatched junction bases: 9. The CDR3 protein is CASSFPLAGGGGGELFF. The CDR3 nucleotides are TGTGCCAGCAGTTTCCCACTAGCGGGAGGTGGGGGCGGGGAGCTGTTTTTT.

The gene calls are TRBV6-5 and TRBJ1-2, with D possibly matching TRBD1 (5 bases). Germline V gene data show CDR1 as MNHEY and CDR2 as SVGAGI. The CDR3 sequence is 15 residues long. The ends were cut back, 1 base at V and 4 bases at J, with 13 bases in the middle. DNA for the CDR3: TGTGCCAGCAGTTACTTGCCAGGGTTTAGCTATGGCTACACCTTC. This encodes CASSYLPGFSYGYTF.

The chain joins TRBV7-3 to TRBJ2-1, with TRBD1 as a possible D gene (6 bases). There are 15 residues in the CDR3. V was pared by 2 bases and J by 6 bases, with 14 bases between. Per germline, CDR1 SGHTA and CDR2 FQGTGA. The CDR3 region has the DNA TGTGCCAGCAGCTTAGGGATGGGGGCCGGCAATGAGCAGTTCTTC. Translating gives CASSLGMGAGNEQFF.

This clone has just a few counts. This chain joins TRBV2 and TRBJ1-2; the D is unclear. The V end lost 2 bases, the J end lost 5 bases, and 15 bases lay between the germline ends. In germline, CDR1 is SNHLY, CDR2 FYNNEI. The CDR3 spans 15 residues. CDR3 coding DNA: TGTGCCAGCAGTGAAAGTGCCCGGGTGGGGTATGGCTACACCTTC. It specifies CASSESARVGYGYTF.

The CDR3 here is CASSLVSVMSSYNEQFF. DNA of the CDR3: TGTGCCAGCAGCTTAGTATCGGTCATGAGCTCCTACAATGAGCAGTTCTTC. The chain combines TRBV7-8 with TRBJ2-1; D is unresolved. The germline gives CDR1 SGHVS, CDR2 FQNEAQ. V lost 1 base, J lost 0 bases, and 13 bases lay in between. The CDR3 runs to 17 residues.

The chain couples TRBV7-2 to TRBJ1-4; possible D gene TRBD1, 6 bases. Germline CDR1 SGHTA, CDR2 FQGNSA. V shed 4 bases and J shed 7 bases, with 7 bases lying between them. This CDR3 is 12 amino acids long. CDR3: CASSSTGEKLFF. Written as DNA, the CDR3 is TGTGCCAGCAGCTCGACAGGTGAAAAACTGTTTTTT.

This rearrangement joins TRBV15 to TRBJ1-1; D gene uncertain. Germline assignment: CDR1 LNHNV and CDR2 YYDKDF (reference sequence). CDR3 size: 15 residues. Between the trimmed V and J ends, which lost 0 bases and 1 base, there was a span of 9 bases. As DNA, the CDR3 is TGTGCCACCAGCAGAGATTGGTCAGCGAACACTGAAGCTTTCTTT. As protein: CATSRDWSANTEAFF.

V is TRBV18 and J is TRBJ1-5; D might be TRBD1 (5 bases). CDR3 length: 15 amino acids. Germline CDR1 reads KGHSH; CDR2 reads LQKENI. Trimming took 6 bases from V and 3 from J, leaving 15 bases between them. Here the CDR3 DNA reads TGTGCCAGCTCTCAGGCCCGGGGCCCCAATCAGCCCCAGCATTTT. Its protein product is CASSQARGPNQPQHF.

The chain employs TRBV27 and TRBJ1-2; tentatively, D is TRBD1 (6 bases). V was clipped by 3 bases and J by 8 bases, with 16 bases between them. The CDR3 runs to 14 residues. Germline CDR1 and CDR2: MNHEY and SMNVEV (reference sequence). CDR3 region: CASSFIGQLLGYTF. CDR3 sequence (DNA): TGTGCCAGCAGTTTTATCGGACAGTTGCTGGGCTACACCTTC.

The CDR3 reads CASSEGSFYTGELFF. The CDR3 region has the DNA TGTGCCAGCAGTGAAGGAAGTTTTTACACCGGGGAGCTGTTTTTT. The V gene is TRBV6-1, the J gene TRBJ2-2; D unclear. The CDR3 is made up of 15 amino acids. Per the germline V gene, CDR1 is MNHNS and CDR2 is SASEGT. Trimming took off 1 base at V and 3 bases at J, with 9 bases between the two ends.

This chain links TRBV2 with TRBJ1-2; D not certain. Trimming cost V 4 bases and J 0 bases, with 9 bases left between them. The germline V gene encodes CDR1 SNHLY and CDR2 FYNNEI. CDR3 length: 14 amino acids. For the CDR3, the DNA is TGTGCCAGCAGTGGGGTGGGTGCTAACTATGGCTACACCTTC. As protein: CASSGVGANYGYTF.

This clone was counted once. CDR3 region: CASNPGVYSYNEQFF. The CDR3 DNA follows: TGTGCCAGTAACCCGGGGGTTTATTCCTACAATGAGCAGTTCTTC. The chain employs TRBV19 and TRBJ2-1; a weak D match, TRBD2 (6 bases). There are 15 residues in the CDR3. Trimming pared 7 bases from V and 1 base from J, leaving 14 bases between. Germline CDR1 and CDR2: LNHDA and SQIVND (reference sequence).

The rearrangement uses TRBV5-1 and TRBJ2-1; D is ambiguous. The CDR3 runs to 15 residues. Trimming took 7 bases from V and 0 from J, leaving 14 bases between them. Germline V gene sequence: CDR1 SGHRS, CDR2 YFSETQ. In DNA, the CDR3 is TGCGCCAGCTTCCTCGCGTCTAGCTCCTACAATGAGCAGTTCTTC. The encoded protein is CASFLASSSYNEQFF.

This clone was seen only once. The chain joins TRBV5-1 to TRBJ2-2; the D gene is possibly TRBD1 (5 bases). This CDR3 is 14 amino acids long. The germline V and J ends were trimmed by 1 base and 6 bases, with 10 bases remaining between them. The germline CDR1 and CDR2 sequences are SGHRS and YFSETQ. This CDR3 is CASSLQGTPGELFF. The CDR3 DNA follows: TGCGCCAGCAGCTTGCAGGGCACCCCCGGGGAGCTGTTTTTT.

The chain employs TRBV2 and TRBJ2-5; 11 nucleotides line up with TRBD2. The V gene end was trimmed by 6 bases and the J gene end by 4 bases; junction bases not matched to a gene: 10. CDR3 length: 16 amino acids. From germline, CDR1 is SNHLY and CDR2 FYNNEI. DNA for the CDR3: TGTGCCAGCAGGAGGGGACTAGCGGAAACCTTAGAGACCCAGTACTTC. Translating it yields CASRRGLAETLETQYF.

The rearrangement links TRBV18 to TRBJ2-3; a weak D match, TRBD1 (5 bases). The V and J ends lost 3 bases and 0 bases respectively, with 10 bases between them. The CDR3 runs 15 residues. Looked up from germline, CDR1 is KGHSH and CDR2 is LQKENI. CDR3 sequence reads: CASSPDRASTDTQYF. The CDR3, as DNA: TGTGCCAGCTCACCCGACAGAGCAAGCACAGATACGCAGTATTTT.

This sequence joins TRBV7-2 and TRBJ1-2, with 9 bases matching TRBD1. Losses at the gene ends were 3 bases for V and 8 bases for J; bases not matched to a gene: 7. The germline V gene has CDR1 SGHTA and CDR2 FQGNSA. The CDR3 runs 14 residues. CDR3 nucleotide sequence: TGTGCCAGCAGCTTTAACAGGGGGCGTGGGGGCTACACCTTC. It codes for CASSFNRGRGGYTF.

The table lists this clone with a few counts. The genes are TRBV11-2 and TRBJ2-7; tentative D call: TRBD1 (7 bases). V was shortened by 1 base and J by 2 bases, with 21 bases between the two germline ends. The CDR3 has 18 residues. Per the germline V gene, CDR1 is SGHAT and CDR2 is FQNNGV. CDR3 sequence (DNA): TGTGCCAGCAGCTTAGGGGAGGTAACCGGGACAGTTCCCTACGAGCAGTACTTC. Translating gives CASSLGEVTGTVPYEQYF. Full variable domain (outside the CDR3, taken from reference TRBV11-2 and TRBJ2-7): EAGVAQSPRYKIIEKRQSVAFWCNPISGHATLYWYQQILGQGPKLLIQFQNNGVVDDSQLPKDRFSAERLKGVDSTLKIQPAKLEDSAVYLCASSLGEVTGTVPYEQYFGPGTRLTVT.

The rearrangement links TRBV5-4 to TRBJ2-7, with TRBD2 identical over 11 bases. The junction had 6 bases not matched to a gene; V was cut back by 0 bases and J by 4 bases. The CDR3 runs 16 residues. CDR1 SGHNT and CDR2 YYREEE come from the germline V gene (reference sequence). The CDR3 DNA follows: TGTGCCAGCAGCTTGGGGTTAGCGGGAGGGGAGTACGAGCAGTACTTC. Amino acid sequence: CASSLGLAGGEYEQYF.

J is TRBJ1-2 and V is TRBV15; 7 bases agree with TRBD1. The CDR3 has 15 amino acids. Trimming took 1 base from V and 0 from J; bases not matched to a gene: 2. Germline assignment: CDR1 LNHNV and CDR2 YYDKDF (reference sequence). CDR3 sequence (DNA): TGTGCCACCAGCAGAGGAACAGGGGCTAACTATGGCTACACCTTC. This translates into CATSRGTGANYGYTF.

This chain joins TRBV7-8 and TRBJ2-1, with 10 bases aligning to TRBD2. J gave up 9 bases and V 3 bases, and 8 bases lay outside the gene matches. Germline V gene data show CDR1 as SGHVS and CDR2 as FQNEAQ. The CDR3 spans 15 residues. CDR3: CASSFLAGVMVEQFF. The CDR3 DNA is TGTGCCAGCAGCTTTCTAGCGGGAGTTATGGTTGAGCAGTTCTTC.

This clone was recorded a few times. This sequence joins TRBV7-8 and TRBJ2-1, with 7 bases that match TRBD2. Germline lookup yields CDR1 SGHVS and CDR2 FQNEAQ. The CDR3 extends over 16 amino acids. The trim removed 6 bases at V and 5 bases at J, leaving 13 bases unmatched. Here the CDR3 reads CASSSIRDYPNNEQFF. The CDR3 region has the DNA TGTGCCAGCAGTAGCATCCGGGACTACCCAAACAATGAGCAGTTCTTC.

V usage is TRBV27 and J usage is TRBJ2-7; 8 bases align to TRBD1. Germline V gene sequence: CDR1 MNHEY, CDR2 SMNVEV (reference sequence). Losses at the gene ends were 6 bases for V and 2 bases for J; bases not matched to a gene: 18. CDR3 length: 18 amino acids. The CDR3 sequence is CASSSFPGGRGQAYEQYF. CDR3 nucleotides: TGTGCCAGCAGCTCCTTCCCCGGGGGCAGGGGGCAGGCCTACGAGCAGTACTTC.

The genes are TRBV6-1 and TRBJ2-3, with TRBD2 as a possible D gene (5 bases). Trimming took 4 bases from V and 7 from J, leaving 6 bases between them. Germline V lookup: CDR1 MNHNS, CDR2 SASEGT. The CDR3 totals 11 residues. The CDR3 region has the DNA TGTGCCAGCAGTGGGAGGAATACGCAGTATTTT. As protein: CASSGRNTQYF.

This clone was counted a few times. This CDR3 reads CSVRDSPTADTQYF. CDR3 in DNA: TGCAGCGTTCGGGACAGCCCTACCGCAGATACGCAGTATTTT. J is TRBJ2-3 and V is TRBV29-1; the match to TRBD1 covers 7 bases. The ends lost 5 bases at V and 4 bases at J; junction bases unmatched: 9. Germline lookup yields CDR1 SQVTM and CDR2 ANQGSEA. There are 14 residues in the CDR3.

This clone has more than one count but fewer than ten. This chain connects TRBV2 to TRBJ2-2, with D perhaps TRBD2 (5 bases). This CDR3 has 14 residues. The V end lost 8 bases, the J end lost 5 bases, and 15 bases lay between the germline ends. From germline, CDR1 is SNHLY and CDR2 FYNNEI. CDR3 sequence reads: CASGGLARTGELFF. CDR3 DNA: TGTGCCAGCGGCGGCCTAGCACGGACCGGGGAGCTGTTTTTT.

In this sample, this clone turned up once. The rearrangement joins TRBV18 to TRBJ2-2, with D perhaps matching TRBD2 (5 bases). CDR1 KGHSH and CDR2 LQKENI come from the germline V gene. This CDR3 region has 17 residues. Trimming cost V 3 bases and J 0 bases, with 14 bases left between them. The CDR3 reads CASSPKADAANTGELFF. CDR3 coding DNA: TGTGCCAGCTCACCCAAAGCGGACGCAGCGAACACCGGGGAGCTGTTTTTT.